This paragraph covers one T cell receptor beta chain sequence. The sample holds many counts of this clonotype. The antigen it recognizes is unknown. No per-base quality is available; no much larger clone lies one base away. This sample stems from a study of molecular identifiers for immune sequencing clone quantification (dated by TCRdb to the late 2010s). Concerning the study at large: In a replicate experiment, RNA from roughly 18,000 or 92,000 naive CD8 T cells was split into five aliquots, four of which were sequenced. This methods study benchmarked molecular-identifier clustering-based TCR repertoire sequencing (MIDCIRS) and TCR RNA copy counting, using CD8 T cells to do so.

Libraries of naive CD8 T cells were built from anywhere between about 17,000 and 1,000,000 sorted cells, with 10%, 30% or 50% of the purified RNA used. Naive CD8 T cells, defined as CD8+CD4-CCR7+CD45RA+, were FACS-sorted into RLT Plus buffer on a BD FACSAria II. To test detection sensitivity, Jurkat RNA equivalent to more than 8 TCR copies was spiked into samples of about 19,000-1,000,000 naive CD8 T cells. Enrichment of CD8 T cells was done with RosetteSep CD8+ T Cell Enrichment Cocktail plus Ficoll-Paque, and ACK red cell lysis came afterward. General conclusions and limits of the study: When barcode sub-clustering was left out, chimeric consensus sequences inflated TCR diversity, with chimeras reaching as high as 47%. Naive libraries contained spiked-in Jurkat TCR RNA (10 copies' worth), which is not part of the donor repertoire. Modeling estimated 2.5 to 3.5 recovered TCR RNA copies per cell, compared with about ten by digital PCR, which implies roughly 30% capture efficiency. In CMV-specific effector cells, over 99% of molecules were held by clones above 20 RNA copies, whereas under 1% of molecules were held by such clones in naive cells. Highly expanded clone sizes could be underestimated if identical TCR molecules share a barcode. Even against a background of 850,000 to 1,000,000 naive CD8 T cells, spiked-in Jurkat TCR RNA amounting to a single cell's worth was reported to be detectable.

The library was prepared using PCR. Sequenced using an Illumina HiSeq 4000. Bulk TCR libraries were generated as previously described, with the TCR primers listed in Table S5 used. Total RNA was purified with the Qiagen AllPrep DNA/RNA kit. Before analysis, reads from multiple sequencing runs of the same library were pooled. The paper's data handling went like this. Reads were retained only if their TCR constant sequence matched exactly, and those retained reads were trimmed to 150 nt and grouped according to their 12-nt molecular barcodes. Reads within each barcode group were sub-clustered using a 15% Levenshtein threshold, and quality-weighted consensus sequences were constructed for each RNA molecule. Non-functional sequences were removed, as were lower-count sequences one edit away from another. On the basis of fitting two negative binomial distributions, barcode sub-clusters with fewer than 20% of the maximum read count were discarded. The public sequencing data were trimmed at Q25 with fastp and processed into clonotypes with MiXCR by TCRdb, which kept only in-frame beta chains. For every CDR3 protein sequence, its rows merge into one entry that carries the most common genes and DNA. TCRdb, not the authors, supplied the V and J calls. For this sample there are 60,000 to 75,000 distinct CDR3 sequences; 15% to 20% appear just once. The ten largest clones add up to around 1.4% of the sample.

Source material: naive CD8+ T cells from blood, with Jurkat cell RNA spiked in. Reading the label with the study, this specimen's cell subset or site is: FACS-sorted CD8+CD4-CCR7+CD45RA+ naive T cells. This TCR was recovered from a human donor in good health. Some libraries in this study had Jurkat cell RNA spiked in.

At the DNA level, the sequence is TGTGCCAGCGAGGGGCCTGCCTACGAGCAGTACTTC. Translated, it gives CASEGPAYEQYF. In this chain, TRBV3-1 is recombined with TRBJ2-7; the D assignment is uncertain and may be TRBD1 or TRBD2, with 5 bases supporting each. The germline V gene (reference sequence) specifies LGHDT as CDR1 and YNNKEL as CDR2. The CDR3 numbers 12 residues from cysteine through phenylalanine. Solely the CDR3 DNA is kept, with 36 bases framed from the first base. V was cut back by 8 bases and J by 2 bases, leaving a gap of 10 bases between them.